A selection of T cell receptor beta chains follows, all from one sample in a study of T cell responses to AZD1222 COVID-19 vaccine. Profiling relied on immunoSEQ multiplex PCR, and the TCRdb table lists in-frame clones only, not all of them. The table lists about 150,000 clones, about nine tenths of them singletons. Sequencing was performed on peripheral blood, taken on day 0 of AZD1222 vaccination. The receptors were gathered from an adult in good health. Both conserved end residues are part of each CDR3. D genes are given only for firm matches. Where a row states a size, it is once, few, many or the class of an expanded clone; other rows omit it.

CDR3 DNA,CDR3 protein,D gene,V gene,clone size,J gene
TGTGCCAGCAGCCAAGTTCCCCGGGGACTACAAGAGACCCAGTACTTC,CASSQVPRGLQETQYF,TRBD2,TRBV14,.,TRBJ2-5
TGTGCCAGCAGCCAAGGCGGGAGGCTCTGGAGCGAGCAGTACTTC,CASSQGGRLWSEQYF,TRBD2,TRBV14,.,TRBJ2-7
TGTGCCAGCAGTCTCACCCTTATGAACACTGAAGCTTTCTTT,CASSLTLMNTEAFF,.,TRBV25-1,.,TRBJ1-1
TGTGCCAGCAGTAGGGGGGGTAGCAATCAGCCCCAGCATTTT,CASSRGGSNQPQHF,.,TRBV6-2/TRBV6-3,few,TRBJ1-5
TGCGCCAGCAGCTTGGGCGGGACAGGGGGATCTGGTGAGCAGTTCTTC,CASSLGGTGGSGEQFF,TRBD1,TRBV5-1,.,TRBJ2-1
TGTGCCAGCAGTGGGCAGATCCAAGAGACCCAGTACTTC,CASSGQIQETQYF,.,TRBV2,.,TRBJ2-5
TGTGCCACCAGTGAGCTAGCGGGAGGACGGGAGACCCAGTACTTC,CATSELAGGRETQYF,TRBD2,TRBV24-1,.,TRBJ2-5
TGCGCCAGCAGCCAGGGAGGACTAGCCTCCTACAATGAGCAGTTCTTC,CASSQGGLASYNEQFF,TRBD2,TRBV4-1,.,TRBJ2-1
TGTGCCAGCAGGAGGCAGCGGCTTCGGGCGGGCGAGCAGTACTTC,CASRRQRLRAGEQYF,.,TRBV5-8,.,TRBJ2-7
TGTGCCAGCAGTTCACGTAACACGGCAGGCCAGCCCCAGCATTTT,CASSSRNTAGQPQHF,.,TRBV28,.,TRBJ1-5
TGTGCCAGCAGCGCTCGTAGTCTAGCGGGAGTTGGCAATGAGCAGTTCTTC,CASSARSLAGVGNEQFF,TRBD2,TRBV7-9,.,TRBJ2-1
TGCAGTGCTACCGATGGCTACACCTTC,CSATDGYTF,.,TRBV20-1,.,TRBJ1-2
TGTGCCAGCAGCCGACTAGCGGGAGTGTACACCGGGGAGCTGTTTTTT,CASSRLAGVYTGELFF,TRBD2,TRBV7-6,once,TRBJ2-2
TGTGCCAGCACGCGGACCAATGAGCAGTTCTTC,CASTRTNEQFF,.,TRBV7-9,.,TRBJ2-1
TGTGCCAGTAGTATATCGTGGAGGTCCAGCTACGAGCAGTACTTC,CASSISWRSSYEQYF,.,TRBV19,.,TRBJ2-7
TGCGCCAGCAGCCAAGACGGGAGCTCCTACAATGAGCAGTTCTTC,CASSQDGSSYNEQFF,.,TRBV4-3,few,TRBJ2-1
TGTGCCAGTAGTATAGGGTACAGAGAACTTAACTATGGCTACACCTTC,CASSIGYRELNYGYTF,.,TRBV19,.,TRBJ1-2
TGTGCCAGCAGCTTCGACCGGCTCGGTGAAGCTTTCTTT,CASSFDRLGEAFF,.,TRBV7-2,.,TRBJ1-1
TGTGCCAGCAGCACCCCGTCAAGGGGGGTTGACAATGAGCAGTTCTTC,CASSTPSRGVDNEQFF,.,TRBV5-6,.,TRBJ2-1
TGTGCCAGCAGTCCGCCGGACAGGGGGTTATTATTGACGGCTACTGAAGCTTTCTTT,CASSPPDRGLLLTATEAFF,TRBD1,TRBV28,.,TRBJ1-1
TGTGCCAGCAGGACCGGGACTAGTAGCAATGAGCAGTTCTTC,CASRTGTSSNEQFF,TRBD2,TRBV11-2,.,TRBJ2-1
TGTGCCAGCAGGGAGACAGGGGGCCCCTACGAGCAGTACTTC,CASRETGGPYEQYF,TRBD1,TRBV28,.,TRBJ2-7
TGTGCCAGCAGCTTGCTAGCGGGAGAGTATACGCAGTATTTT,CASSLLAGEYTQYF,TRBD2,TRBV7-9,.,TRBJ2-3
TGTGCCTGGAGTGTAATGGCAGGGCCCTCCTACGAGCAGTACTTC,CAWSVMAGPSYEQYF,.,TRBV30,few,TRBJ2-7
TGTGCCAGCAGCAAAGGGAATCAGACAGGGAGGCGGAGGCAGCCCCAGCATTTT,CASSKGNQTGRRRQPQHF,.,TRBV21-1,.,TRBJ1-5
TGCAGTGCTAGTGGGGTCAGGGGATCTGGCTACACCTTC,CSASGVRGSGYTF,.,TRBV20-1,.,TRBJ1-2
TGTGCCATCAGTGGATCCTTGTTTGGGGGTGAGCAGTACTTC,CAISGSLFGGEQYF,.,TRBV10-3,.,TRBJ2-7
TGTGCCAGCAGCAAAGGTAGCGGGAACGTCGTTGACACCGGGGAGCTGTTTTTT,CASSKGSGNVVDTGELFF,.,TRBV21-1,.,TRBJ2-2
TGTGCCACCAGTGACCCTACTAGTAGCTACGAGCAGTACTTC,CATSDPTSSYEQYF,.,TRBV24-1,.,TRBJ2-7
TGTGCCAGCAGTTTATCAAGGGGGCCCGTACGGGTCACTGAAGCTTTCTTT,CASSLSRGPVRVTEAFF,TRBD1,TRBV27,.,TRBJ1-1
TGTGCCAGCAGTAGCCCGAGGGGCACTTTGAGCTCCTACAATGAGCAGTTCTTC,CASSSPRGTLSSYNEQFF,.,TRBV28,.,TRBJ2-1
TGTGCCAGTAGTATTCGGGCCGATCAGCCCCAGCATTTT,CASSIRADQPQHF,.,TRBV19,.,TRBJ1-5
TGTGCCAGCAGCCTTGGACTAGCGGGAGTCTACGAGCAGTACTTC,CASSLGLAGVYEQYF,TRBD2,TRBV27,.,TRBJ2-7
TGTGCCAGCAGTGATTTAGCGGGATGGAGGTCCTACAATGAGCAGTTCTTC,CASSDLAGWRSYNEQFF,TRBD2,TRBV2,.,TRBJ2-1
TGTGCCAGCAGACCTCAGCCCTCCTCTGGGGCCAACGTCCTGACTTTC,CASRPQPSSGANVLTF,.,TRBV7-2,.,TRBJ2-6
TGTGCCAGCAGTTCCGGGCTGGGAGGAAACACCATATATTTT,CASSSGLGGNTIYF,.,TRBV28,.,TRBJ1-3
TGTGCCAGCAGCTTAGAAATAGACGAGCAGTACTTC,CASSLEIDEQYF,.,TRBV7-2,.,TRBJ2-7
TGTGCCAGCAGCTTGGGCGGGGGTTCGGGTCAGCCCCAGCATTTT,CASSLGGGSGQPQHF,.,TRBV5-6,.,TRBJ1-5
TGTGCCAGCAGCCAGTCCAGGTCTAGCGGGACCCCCTCGAACACCGGGGAGCTGTTTTTT,CASSQSRSSGTPSNTGELFF,TRBD2,TRBV9,.,TRBJ2-2
TGTGCCAGCAGCTCCGAACTAGCGGGAGATAGCACCGGGGAGCTGTTTTTT,CASSSELAGDSTGELFF,TRBD2,TRBV7-8,.,TRBJ2-2
TGTGCCAGCAGCACCCGGGGTATCTATGGCTACACCTTC,CASSTRGIYGYTF,.,TRBV27,.,TRBJ1-2
TGTGCCACCCGTGCCGGGGAAGGCAATGAGCAGTTCTTC,CATRAGEGNEQFF,.,TRBV24-1,.,TRBJ2-1
TGCGCCAGCAGGGTGGGGACTAGCGGCCCCTCGGCTGATACGCAGTATTTT,CASRVGTSGPSADTQYF,TRBD2,TRBV5-1,.,TRBJ2-3
TGTGCCACCATGGACTGGGAGAGCAATCAGCCCCAGCATTTT,CATMDWESNQPQHF,.,TRBV28,.,TRBJ1-5
TGTGCCAGTAGTATACTCGATTTCCAGCCCCAGCATTTT,CASSILDFQPQHF,.,TRBV19,.,TRBJ1-5
TGTGCCAGCAGTTTCCTAGGGGCTCTTAATTCACCCCTCCACTTT,CASSFLGALNSPLHF,.,TRBV28,.,TRBJ1-6
TGCGCCAGCAGCTTGACGCCGGGAGGTGCTGAAGCTTTCTTT,CASSLTPGGAEAFF,.,TRBV5-1,.,TRBJ1-1
TGTGCCAGCAGCTCGGCGGGACAAAACTATAATTCACCCCTCCACTTT,CASSSAGQNYNSPLHF,.,TRBV7-9,.,TRBJ1-6
TGCGCCAGCAGCCAAGAGCACATGGGGGCGGTCACCGGGGAGCTGTTTTTT,CASSQEHMGAVTGELFF,.,TRBV4-3,.,TRBJ2-2
TGTGCCAGCAGTTACAGGGATAGCAATCAGCCCCAGCATTTT,CASSYRDSNQPQHF,.,TRBV6-6,.,TRBJ1-5
TGTGCCAGTAGTATACGGCAGGGGATCGGGTACGAGCAGTACTTC,CASSIRQGIGYEQYF,.,TRBV19,.,TRBJ2-7
TGCGCCAGCAGCCAAGATCTTAGCCTAAATCAGCCCCAGCATTTT,CASSQDLSLNQPQHF,.,TRBV4-1,.,TRBJ1-5
TGCAGCGTAGCCAGGGTAGCGGGAGATCAAGAGACCCAGTACTTC,CSVARVAGDQETQYF,TRBD2,TRBV29-1,.,TRBJ2-5
TGTGCCAGCAGCTTCACTAGCGGGCCCTCCTACAATGAGCAGTTCTTC,CASSFTSGPSYNEQFF,TRBD2,TRBV7-9,few,TRBJ2-1
TGTGCCAGCAGCGTAGAGGGATTGAACACTGAAGCTTTCTTT,CASSVEGLNTEAFF,.,TRBV9,.,TRBJ1-1
TGTGCCATCATCAAACCGGGACTAGCGGACACCGGGGAGCTGTTTTTT,CAIIKPGLADTGELFF,TRBD2,TRBV10-3,.,TRBJ2-2
TGCAGCGTTCCCCGGGACAGGGTCTACAATGAGCAGTTCTTC,CSVPRDRVYNEQFF,TRBD1,TRBV29-1,.,TRBJ2-1